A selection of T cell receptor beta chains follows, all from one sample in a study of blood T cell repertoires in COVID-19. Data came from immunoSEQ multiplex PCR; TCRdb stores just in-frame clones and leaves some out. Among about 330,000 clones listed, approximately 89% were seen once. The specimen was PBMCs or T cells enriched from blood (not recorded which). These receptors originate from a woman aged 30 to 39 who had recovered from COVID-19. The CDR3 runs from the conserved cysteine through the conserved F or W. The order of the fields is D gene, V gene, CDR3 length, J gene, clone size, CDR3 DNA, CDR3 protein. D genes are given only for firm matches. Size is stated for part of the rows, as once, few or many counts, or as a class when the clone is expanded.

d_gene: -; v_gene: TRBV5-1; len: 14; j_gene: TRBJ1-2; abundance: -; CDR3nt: TGCGCCAGCAGCCCTGAGGGGGTAGGGTATGGCTACACCTTC; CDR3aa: CASSPEGVGYGYTF
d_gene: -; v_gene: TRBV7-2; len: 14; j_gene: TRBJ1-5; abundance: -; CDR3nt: TGTGCCAGCAGCTTAGGGGCAGGGCTGGAGCCCCAGCATTTT; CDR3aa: CASSLGAGLEPQHF
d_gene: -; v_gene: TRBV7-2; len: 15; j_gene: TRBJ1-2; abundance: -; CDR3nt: TGTGCCAGCAGCACTTACAGGGTGGCCAACTATGGCTACACCTTC; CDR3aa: CASSTYRVANYGYTF
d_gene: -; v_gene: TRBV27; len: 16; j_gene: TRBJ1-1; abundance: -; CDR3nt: TGTGCCAGCAGTTTACGGGGGGGCCTTTTGAACACTGAAGCTTTCTTT; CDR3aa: CASSLRGGLLNTEAFF
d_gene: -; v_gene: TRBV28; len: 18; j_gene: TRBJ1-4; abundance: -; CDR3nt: TGTGCCAGCAGTCTAGGACGTGCCGGGCGGCCAGCGGGAGAAAAACTGTTTTTT; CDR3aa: CASSLGRAGRPAGEKLFF
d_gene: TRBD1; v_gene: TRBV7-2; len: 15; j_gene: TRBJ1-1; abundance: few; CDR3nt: TGTGCCAGCAGCCCGAGACAGGGCGCGGCCACTGAAGCTTTCTTT; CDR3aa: CASSPRQGAATEAFF
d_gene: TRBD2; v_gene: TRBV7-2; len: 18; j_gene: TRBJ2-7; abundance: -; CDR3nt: TGTGCCAGCAGCTTAAAGCCGCGCGGGGGGGCGTTCAGCTACGAGCAGTACTTC; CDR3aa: CASSLKPRGGAFSYEQYF
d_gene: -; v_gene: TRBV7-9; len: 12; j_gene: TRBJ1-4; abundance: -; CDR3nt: TGTGCCAGCAGCTTAGTAGGCGGTCGCCTGTTTTTT; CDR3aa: CASSLVGGRLFF
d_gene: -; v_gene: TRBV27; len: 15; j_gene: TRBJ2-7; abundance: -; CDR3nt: TGTGCCAGCAGCCCCGGTTACAGGGACCCCTACGAGCAGTACTTC; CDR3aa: CASSPGYRDPYEQYF
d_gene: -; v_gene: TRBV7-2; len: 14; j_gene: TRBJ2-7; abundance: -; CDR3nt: TGTGCCAGCAGCTTAATGGAGAGCTCCTACGAGCAGTACTTC; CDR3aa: CASSLMESSYEQYF
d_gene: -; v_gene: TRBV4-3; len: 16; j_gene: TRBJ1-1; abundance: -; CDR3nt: TGCGCCAGCAGCAGAGTTCGTGGCAGGGGAGCCACTGAAGCTTTCTTT; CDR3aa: CASSRVRGRGATEAFF
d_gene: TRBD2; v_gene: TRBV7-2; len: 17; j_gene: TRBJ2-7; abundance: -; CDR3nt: TGTGCCAGCAGCTTAGTAGGGCCGGCGGGGGGGCGTTGGGAGCAGTACTTC; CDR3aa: CASSLVGPAGGRWEQYF
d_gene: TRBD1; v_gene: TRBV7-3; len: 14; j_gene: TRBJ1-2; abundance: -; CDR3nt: TGTGCCAGCAGCCCGGGACAGGGGGCGTTGGGCTACACCTTC; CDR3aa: CASSPGQGALGYTF
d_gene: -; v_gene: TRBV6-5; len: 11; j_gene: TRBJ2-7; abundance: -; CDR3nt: TGTGCCAGCACCCAGGGATACGAGCAGTACTTC; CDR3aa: CASTQGYEQYF
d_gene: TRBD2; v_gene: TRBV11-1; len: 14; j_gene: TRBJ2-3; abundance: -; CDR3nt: TGCCCCTCTGGCGGGGGGAAAAGCACAGATACGCAGTATTTT; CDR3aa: CPSGGGKSTDTQYF
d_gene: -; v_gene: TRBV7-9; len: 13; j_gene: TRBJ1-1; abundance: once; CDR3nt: TGTGCCAGCAGACAGGGAGTAGTAACTGAAGCTTTCTTT; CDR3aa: CASRQGVVTEAFF
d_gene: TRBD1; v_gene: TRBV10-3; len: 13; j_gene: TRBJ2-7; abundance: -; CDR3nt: TGTGCCATCACCACGAGGACAGGGGACGAGCAGTACTTC; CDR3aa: CAITTRTGDEQYF
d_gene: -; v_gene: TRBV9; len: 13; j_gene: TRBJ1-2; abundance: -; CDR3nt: TGTGCCAGCAGCACCGGACAGTCCGGGCGCTACACCTTC; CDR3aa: CASSTGQSGRYTF
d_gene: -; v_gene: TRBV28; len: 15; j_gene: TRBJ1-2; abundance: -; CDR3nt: TGTGCCAGCAGTTCTCCCCGGGGGGGGTACTATGGCTACACCTTC; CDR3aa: CASSSPRGGYYGYTF
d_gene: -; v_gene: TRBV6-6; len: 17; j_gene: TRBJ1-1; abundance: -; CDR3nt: TGTGCCAGCAGTCCGATTGGGGCAGGTAGATCGAGGACTGAAGCTTTCTTT; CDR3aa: CASSPIGAGRSRTEAFF
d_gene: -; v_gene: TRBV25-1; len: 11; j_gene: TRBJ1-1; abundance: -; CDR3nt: TGTGCCAGCAGTGTGGGGAGGGAAGCTTTCTTT; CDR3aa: CASSVGREAFF
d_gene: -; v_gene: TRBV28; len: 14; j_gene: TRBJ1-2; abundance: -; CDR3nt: TGTGCCAGCACCTCCGTCTGGGGGCATTATGGCTACACCTTC; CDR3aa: CASTSVWGHYGYTF
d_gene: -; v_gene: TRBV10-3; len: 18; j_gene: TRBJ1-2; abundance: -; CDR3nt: TGTGCCATCAGTGGAGGAATGGAGACGGGGTTATCTAACTATGGCTACACCTTC; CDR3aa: CAISGGMETGLSNYGYTF
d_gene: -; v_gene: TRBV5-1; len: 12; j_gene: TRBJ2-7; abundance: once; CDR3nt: TGCGCCAGCAGCCTGTACAGGGACGAGCAGTACTTC; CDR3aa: CASSLYRDEQYF
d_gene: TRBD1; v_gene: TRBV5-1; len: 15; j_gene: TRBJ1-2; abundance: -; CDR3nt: TGCGCCAGCAGTCAAGAGGGACAGGGCATTGGTGGCTACACCTTC; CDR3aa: CASSQEGQGIGGYTF
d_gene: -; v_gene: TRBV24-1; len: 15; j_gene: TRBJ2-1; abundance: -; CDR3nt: TGTGCCACCAGTGATCAGGGGAGCTCCTACAATGAGCAGTTCTTC; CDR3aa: CATSDQGSSYNEQFF
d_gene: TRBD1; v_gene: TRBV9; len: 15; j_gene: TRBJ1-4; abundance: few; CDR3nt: TGTGCCAGCAGCCCCGAAGACAGGGGTCATGAAAAACTGTTTTTT; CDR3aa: CASSPEDRGHEKLFF
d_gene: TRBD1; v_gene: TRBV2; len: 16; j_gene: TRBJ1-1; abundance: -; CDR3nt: TGTGCCAGCAGTGCCCGGTCAGGGGGCACGAACACTGAAGCTTTCTTT; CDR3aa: CASSARSGGTNTEAFF
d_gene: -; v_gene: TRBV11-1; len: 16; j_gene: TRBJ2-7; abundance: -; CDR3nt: TGTGCCAGCAGCCCTAAATACCCGACAGGGAGGAACGAGCAGTACTTC; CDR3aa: CASSPKYPTGRNEQYF
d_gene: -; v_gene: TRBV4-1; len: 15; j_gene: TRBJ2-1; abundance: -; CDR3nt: TGCGCCAGCAGCCAAGATGCGGCAGGGCACAATGAGCAGTTCTTC; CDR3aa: CASSQDAAGHNEQFF
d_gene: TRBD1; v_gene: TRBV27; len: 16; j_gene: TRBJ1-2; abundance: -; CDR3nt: TGTGCCAGCAGTTTTAACCACAGGGGGCAAGGATATGGCTACACCTTC; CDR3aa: CASSFNHRGQGYGYTF
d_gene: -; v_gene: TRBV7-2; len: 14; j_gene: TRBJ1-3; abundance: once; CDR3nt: TGTGCCAGCAGCTACAGATTCTCTGGAAACACCATATATTTT; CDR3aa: CASSYRFSGNTIYF
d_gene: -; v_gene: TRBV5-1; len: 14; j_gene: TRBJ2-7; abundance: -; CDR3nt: TGCGCCAGCAGCGCGGGGAACGCCCGCGACGAGCAGTACTTC; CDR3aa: CASSAGNARDEQYF
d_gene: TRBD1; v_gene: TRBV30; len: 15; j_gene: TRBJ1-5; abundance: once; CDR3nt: TGTGCCTGGAGTGTTGACAGGGGGTACAATCAGCCCCAGCATTTT; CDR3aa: CAWSVDRGYNQPQHF
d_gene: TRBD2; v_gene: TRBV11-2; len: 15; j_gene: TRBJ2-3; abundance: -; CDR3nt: TGTGCCAGCAGCTCGCTAGCGGGGGGGGCGGGGACGCAGTATTTT; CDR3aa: CASSSLAGGAGTQYF
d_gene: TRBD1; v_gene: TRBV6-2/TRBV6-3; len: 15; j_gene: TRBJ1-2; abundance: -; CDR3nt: TGTGCCAGCAGTCCCGGGACAGGGATTAACTATGGCTACACCTTC; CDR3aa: CASSPGTGINYGYTF
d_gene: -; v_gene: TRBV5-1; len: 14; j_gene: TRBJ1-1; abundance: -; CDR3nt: TGCGCCAGCAGCCTCCAGGGTTCGAACACTGAAGCTTTCTTT; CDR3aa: CASSLQGSNTEAFF
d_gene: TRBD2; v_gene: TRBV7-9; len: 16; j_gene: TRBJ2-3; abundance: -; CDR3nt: TGTGCCAGCAGTTCCGGGACTAGCGGGGGCACAGATACGCAGTATTTT; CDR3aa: CASSSGTSGGTDTQYF
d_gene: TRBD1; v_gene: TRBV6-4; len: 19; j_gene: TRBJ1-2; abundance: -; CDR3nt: TGTGCCAGCAGTGTAATCGTGGTTCAGGGGGCTGGGGGTTTCTATGGCTACACCTTC; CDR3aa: CASSVIVVQGAGGFYGYTF
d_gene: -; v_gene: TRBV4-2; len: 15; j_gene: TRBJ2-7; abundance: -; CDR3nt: TGTGCCAGCAGCCAAGCCCCTGGGCAGGCATACGAGCAGTACTTC; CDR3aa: CASSQAPGQAYEQYF
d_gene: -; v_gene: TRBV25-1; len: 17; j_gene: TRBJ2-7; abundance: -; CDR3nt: TGTGCCAGCAGTGAATCCGTTTGGCAGGGGAGCTCCTACGAGCAGTACTTC; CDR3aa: CASSESVWQGSSYEQYF
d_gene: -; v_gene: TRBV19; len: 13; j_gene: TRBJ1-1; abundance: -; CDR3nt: TGTGCCAGTAAGGAGGCGGGAAACACTGAAGCTTTCTTT; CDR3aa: CASKEAGNTEAFF
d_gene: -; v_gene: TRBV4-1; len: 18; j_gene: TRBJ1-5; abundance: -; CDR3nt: TGCGCCAGCAGCCAAGAGGTGGGCGGGGGCTGGGGCAATCAGCCCCAGCATTTT; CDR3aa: CASSQEVGGGWGNQPQHF
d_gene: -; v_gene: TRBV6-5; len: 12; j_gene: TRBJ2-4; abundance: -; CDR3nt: TGTGCCAGCAAGGCGGGGATAAACATTCAGTACTTC; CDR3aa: CASKAGINIQYF
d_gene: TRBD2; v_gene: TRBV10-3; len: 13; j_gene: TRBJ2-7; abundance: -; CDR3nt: TGTGCCATCAGTGGAGCGGCGGCGGGAGGGCAGTACTTC; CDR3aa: CAISGAAAGGQYF
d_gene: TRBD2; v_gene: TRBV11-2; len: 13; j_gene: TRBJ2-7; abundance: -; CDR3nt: TGTGCCAGCAGCCCGGGACTAATTTACGAGCAGTACTTC; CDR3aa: CASSPGLIYEQYF